The rows below give T cell receptor beta chains drawn from one sample of a study of blood T cell repertoires in COVID-19. Here immunoSEQ multiplex PCR was the method, and the copy in TCRdb shows in-frame clones only, minus some. Of roughly 200,000 clones listed, 88% were seen once; the top ten hold 1.5% to 2%. Sequenced input: peripheral blood. The receptors were gathered from a man younger than 35 with active or convalescent COVID-19. CDR3s include the opening cysteine and the closing phenylalanine or tryptophan. A D gene is named only where the DNA matches it firmly. Some rows mark clone size as missing; the rest say once, few, many or name a class of expanded clone.

v_gene: TRBV4-3
d_gene: TRBD1
abundance: -
j_gene: TRBJ2-2
CDR3aa: CASSLSPGQGNTGELFF
CDR3nt: TGCGCCAGCAGCCTCTCCCCGGGACAGGGAAATACCGGGGAGCTGTTTTTT

v_gene: TRBV5-4
d_gene: TRBD2
abundance: -
j_gene: TRBJ2-1
CDR3aa: CASSSGTSGSMDEQFF
CDR3nt: TGTGCCAGCAGCTCCGGGACTAGCGGTTCTATGGATGAGCAGTTCTTC

v_gene: TRBV12-5
d_gene: -
abundance: -
j_gene: TRBJ2-1
CDR3aa: CASGLGVRNEQFF
CDR3nt: TGTGCTAGTGGTTTGGGAGTCAGGAATGAGCAGTTCTTC

v_gene: TRBV7-8
d_gene: TRBD1
abundance: -
j_gene: TRBJ1-3
CDR3aa: CAGSTGAGNTIYF
CDR3nt: TGTGCCGGATCTACAGGGGCTGGAAACACCATATATTTT

v_gene: TRBV6-5
d_gene: -
abundance: -
j_gene: TRBJ2-1
CDR3aa: CASMLGGSWENEQFF
CDR3nt: TGTGCCAGCATGCTGGGGGGTAGTTGGGAGAATGAGCAGTTCTTC

v_gene: TRBV7-9
d_gene: TRBD2
abundance: -
j_gene: TRBJ2-5
CDR3aa: CASRRLADGETQYF
CDR3nt: TGTGCCAGCAGGCGACTAGCAGATGGTGAGACCCAGTACTTC

v_gene: TRBV6-5
d_gene: -
abundance: once
j_gene: TRBJ1-3
CDR3aa: CASSYSGDTIYF
CDR3nt: TGTGCCAGCAGTTACTCAGGGGACACCATATATTTT

v_gene: TRBV18
d_gene: TRBD2
abundance: -
j_gene: TRBJ2-1
CDR3aa: CASSPPTSGRGEQFF
CDR3nt: TGTGCCAGCTCACCACCGACTAGCGGGCGGGGGGAGCAGTTCTTC

v_gene: TRBV29-1
d_gene: -
abundance: -
j_gene: TRBJ2-2
CDR3aa: CSVRQGGTGELFF
CDR3nt: TGCAGCGTTCGACAGGGAGGAACCGGGGAGCTGTTTTTT

v_gene: TRBV5-1
d_gene: -
abundance: -
j_gene: TRBJ2-2
CDR3aa: CASSLGQTTGELFF
CDR3nt: TGCGCCAGCAGCTTGGGTCAGACAACCGGGGAGCTGTTTTTT

v_gene: TRBV7-2
d_gene: -
abundance: -
j_gene: TRBJ2-5
CDR3aa: CASSLGGGEQETQYF
CDR3nt: TGTGCCAGCAGCTTAGGAGGAGGAGAACAAGAGACCCAGTACTTC

v_gene: TRBV6-5
d_gene: -
abundance: once
j_gene: TRBJ2-1
CDR3aa: CASSNLYNEQFF
CDR3nt: TGTGCCAGCAGTAATCTTTACAATGAGCAGTTCTTC

v_gene: TRBV7-2
d_gene: -
abundance: -
j_gene: TRBJ1-1
CDR3aa: CASSRTLYKGIMNTEAFF
CDR3nt: TGTGCCAGCAGCCGCACGCTATACAAGGGGATCATGAACACTGAAGCTTTCTTT